This T cell receptor beta chain was sequenced during a study of beta chain features in type 1 diabetes. General study results and limits: Sequencing of cDNA might inflate the share of cells that strongly express TCR. Patients and controls would share equally any PCR tilt toward shorter templates.

Remarks on this clone: The antigen is unknown.

TCRB transcripts that were expressed got sequenced, as all of the isolated RNA had been reverse transcribed. Read counts averaged around 3.6 million for samples of naive, central memory and regulatory T cells. TCRdb's table, derived via immunoSEQ multiplex PCR, lists solely in-frame clones and lacks some. The data hold under 450,000 clones, with about 14% observed a single time. The CDR3 has 15 amino acids. V was cut by 6 bases and J by 2 bases, with 16 bases left in between. Germline V gene data show CDR1 as SGHTA and CDR2 as FQGTGA. Material for sequencing was naive CD4+ T cells from blood. The origin of this receptor is a woman younger than 30 in good health. The J gene is TRBJ1-2, the V gene TRBV7-3; D is unresolved. The CDR3 DNA is TGTGCCAGCAGATTTGGAGTGGATGGAAACTATGGCTACACCTTC. Protein: CASRFGVDGNYGYTF.